A selection of T cell receptor beta chains follows, all from one sample in a study of cytomegalovirus exposure and HLA in healthy donors. This table comes from immunoSEQ multiplex PCR, and its TCRdb copy is limited to in-frame clones, with some not included. The sample shows approximately 130,000 clones, around four fifths of them seen only once. The source material was PBMCs. Source of these receptors: a woman between 40 and 55 years old in good health and CMV-seropositive. CDR3s include the opening cysteine and the closing phenylalanine or tryptophan. A D gene is named only where the DNA matches it firmly. The listing skips clone size in some rows; elsewhere it reads once, few, many or a size class.

j_call v_call d_call clone_size cdr3_aa cdr3_nt
TRBJ1-1 TRBV29-1 TRBD1 few CSVIPQGDTEAFF TGCAGCGTCATCCCCCAGGGGGACACTGAAGCTTTCTTT
TRBJ1-1 TRBV7-9 TRBD1 . CASSKTPQGGTEAFF TGTGCCAGCAGCAAAACCCCCCAGGGGGGCACTGAAGCTTTCTTT
TRBJ2-7 TRBV18 . few CASSPGGDEQYF TGTGCCAGCTCACCAGGAGGGGACGAGCAGTACTTC
TRBJ2-1 TRBV28 TRBD2 few CASRFLGTAGDNEQFF TGTGCCAGCAGATTCCTCGGGACTGCGGGGGACAATGAGCAGTTCTTC
TRBJ2-7 TRBV6-1 . . CASSLADSYEQYF TGTGCCAGCAGCCTTGCGGATTCCTACGAGCAGTACTTC
TRBJ1-2 TRBV27 TRBD1 . CASSRDRGAGYTF TGTGCCAGCAGTCGCGACAGGGGGGCTGGCTACACCTTC
TRBJ2-7 TRBV19 TRBD1 . CASSIWTGVEQYF TGTGCCAGTAGTATATGGACAGGGGTCGAGCAGTACTTC
TRBJ2-5 TRBV15 TRBD2 once CATSSLAGGLKETQYF TGTGCCACCAGCAGCCTAGCGGGTGGCCTAAAAGAGACCCAGTACTTC
TRBJ2-3 TRBV5-1 TRBD2 . CASSLSPSGGFSTDTQYF TGCGCCAGCAGCTTAAGCCCTAGCGGGGGTTTTAGCACAGATACGCAGTATTTT
TRBJ1-5 TRBV5-6 . . CASSSRGGAGNQPQHF TGTGCCAGCAGCTCCCGAGGGGGGGCGGGAAATCAGCCCCAGCATTTT
TRBJ2-7 TRBV19 . . CATSGGTAYEQYF TGTGCCACGAGCGGCGGGACAGCGTACGAGCAGTACTTC
TRBJ2-2 TRBV5-1 TRBD1 few CASSGTGNTGELFF TGCGCCAGCAGCGGGACAGGGAACACCGGGGAGCTGTTTTTT
TRBJ2-1 TRBV4-2 TRBD2 . CASSQEGASGLNEQFF TGTGCCAGCAGCCAAGAAGGGGCTAGCGGGTTGAATGAGCAGTTCTTC
TRBJ2-7 TRBV5-1 . . CASSLSGASNEQYF TGCGCCAGCAGCTTATCAGGGGCGAGCAACGAGCAGTACTTC
TRBJ2-7 TRBV5-6 TRBD2 . CASSLVGRGGHEQYF TGTGCCAGCAGCTTGGTTGGGAGGGGAGGGCACGAGCAGTACTTC
TRBJ1-2 TRBV12-5 . . CASGLPRGDGYTF TGTGCTAGTGGTTTGCCTCGCGGGGATGGCTACACCTTC
TRBJ1-1 TRBV28 . . CASSSNIAKNTEAFF TGTGCCAGCAGTTCCAACATAGCAAAGAACACTGAAGCTTTCTTT
TRBJ1-2 TRBV19 . . CASSIFGGTLWGYTF TGTGCCAGTAGTATTTTTGGCGGCACACTATGGGGCTACACCTTC
TRBJ2-7 TRBV28 TRBD1 . CASSPEGQGVFLQQYF TGTGCCAGCAGTCCAGAAGGACAGGGGGTGTTCCTCCAGCAGTACTTC
TRBJ1-2 TRBV9 . . CASSPHPTASLGYTF TGTGCCAGCAGCCCCCACCCGACAGCTTCCCTTGGCTACACCTTC
TRBJ2-7 TRBV5-1 . . CASSLSSAYEQYF TGCGCCAGCAGCTTGTCAAGCGCCTACGAGCAGTACTTC
TRBJ1-1 TRBV7-8 TRBD1 . CASSLGQGVFAEAFF TGTGCCAGCAGCTTAGGACAGGGGGTGTTCGCTGAAGCTTTCTTT
TRBJ1-1 TRBV10-3 TRBD1 few CAIGTGMGPEAFF TGTGCCATTGGGACAGGGATGGGGCCTGAAGCTTTCTTT
TRBJ2-2 TRBV9 TRBD2 . CASSVIAGGTGELFF TGTGCCAGCAGCGTAATAGCGGGGGGCACCGGGGAGCTGTTTTTT
TRBJ1-5 TRBV19 . . CASSTGRGQPQHF TGTGCCAGTTCAACAGGTCGAGGTCAGCCCCAGCATTTT
TRBJ2-1 TRBV7-6 TRBD2 . CASSSGLAGGGYNEQFF TGTGCCAGCAGCTCGGGACTAGCGGGCGGGGGGTACAATGAGCAGTTCTTC
TRBJ1-1 TRBV5-4 TRBD1 . CASSYPQGSTEAFF TGTGCCAGCAGCTATCCACAGGGGAGCACTGAAGCTTTCTTT
TRBJ2-5 TRBV7-2 . . CASSLGSGEETQYF TGTGCCAGCAGCTTAGGATCGGGGGAAGAGACCCAGTACTTC
TRBJ2-1 TRBV6-5 . . CASSSRRDEQFF TGTGCCAGCAGTTCAAGGCGGGATGAGCAGTTCTTC
TRBJ1-1 TRBV5-1 . few CASSSSQDLTEAFF TGCGCCAGCAGCTCCTCCCAGGATCTCACTGAAGCTTTCTTT
TRBJ1-5 TRBV2 TRBD1 once CASSTRTGAKPQHF TGTGCCAGCAGTACCCGGACAGGGGCGAAGCCCCAGCATTTT
TRBJ2-5 TRBV29-1 . . CSVADSQETQYF TGCAGCGTTGCGGACAGTCAAGAGACCCAGTACTTC
TRBJ1-6 TRBV2 . . CASSEVATANSPLHF TGTGCCAGCAGTGAAGTGGCGACAGCGAATTCACCCCTCCACTTT
TRBJ2-1 TRBV9 . . CASSVVSRGNEQFF TGTGCCAGCAGCGTAGTGTCTAGGGGCAATGAGCAGTTCTTC
TRBJ2-1 TRBV2 TRBD2 . CASKLAGGLSYNEQFF TGTGCCAGCAAGTTAGCGGGGGGGCTGTCCTACAATGAGCAGTTCTTC
TRBJ2-5 TRBV9 . . CASSAHNRQLLQETQYF TGTGCCAGCAGCGCCCACAATAGACAACTCCTCCAAGAGACCCAGTACTTC
TRBJ1-1 TRBV19 TRBD1 . CASRDRGQGGEAFF TGTGCCAGTAGGGACAGGGGACAGGGTGGTGAAGCTTTCTTT
TRBJ2-7 TRBV7-9 TRBD2 . CASSSSGIGEQYF TGTGCCAGCAGCTCCAGCGGGATAGGCGAGCAGTACTTC
TRBJ2-7 TRBV11-2 TRBD2 . CASSLLAAEQYF TGTGCCAGCAGCTTGCTAGCGGCCGAGCAGTACTTC
TRBJ2-5 TRBV10-1 TRBD1 few CASSEPGQALQETQYF TGCGCCAGCAGTGAGCCAGGACAGGCACTACAAGAGACCCAGTACTTC
TRBJ2-3 TRBV7-2 . . CASRATDTQYF TGTGCCAGCAGGGCCACAGATACGCAGTATTTT
TRBJ1-1 TRBV9 TRBD1 . CASSLGRGRQGRNTEAFF TGTGCCAGCAGCCTCGGTAGAGGGAGACAGGGGAGGAACACTGAAGCTTTCTTT
TRBJ1-1 TRBV19 . . CASSIFGNTEAFF TGTGCCAGTAGTATATTCGGGAACACTGAAGCTTTCTTT
TRBJ1-2 TRBV5-4 TRBD1 . CASKGQGYGYTF TGTGCCAGCAAGGGACAGGGGTATGGCTACACCTTC
TRBJ2-1 TRBV6-1 . . CASSVEGRGWENEQFF TGTGCCAGCAGTGTAGAGGGCAGGGGCTGGGAGAATGAGCAGTTCTTC
TRBJ2-1 TRBV18 . . CASSPDLARGNNEQFF TGTGCCAGCTCACCGGACCTAGCGAGAGGAAACAATGAGCAGTTCTTC
TRBJ1-2 TRBV7-3 . once CASSSPGGVWGYTF TGTGCCAGCAGCTCCCCGGGGGGTGTATGGGGCTACACCTTC